This TCR beta chain emerged from a study of T cell repertoires in cytomegalovirus infection. Study context: In public TCR beta signatures, there were indications of both CMV infection and matching HLA type.

TCRdb reprocessed the reads with MiXCR, giving one entry per CDR3 protein. The sample lists approximately 770,000 distinct CDR3 sequences, roughly 29% occurring once. The table lists this clonotype with a few counts. Antigen: not known. The receptor was derived from a human donor in good health (CMV status not recorded). Some clones in this sample may be carry-over from other donors' samples. The starting material was cultured CD8+ T cells from PBMCs, obtained from culture after CMV antigen stimulation.

The CDR3 DNA reads as TGTGCCAGCAGCCGGTTCGGGGGGGGACAGGGACTATCTGGGGCCAACGTCCTGACTTTC. It translates to CASSRFGGGQGLSGANVLTF. The genes are TRBV7-4 and TRBJ2-6; the D gene is possibly TRBD1 (9 bases). The CDR3 spans 20 residues. Germline CDR1 is SGHVT and CDR2 is SQSDAQ. V was trimmed by 5 bases and J by 1 base, leaving 24 bases between them. The full variable domain, completed using reference TRBV7-4 and TRBJ2-6, is GAGVSQSPRYKVAKRGRDVALRCDSISGHVTLYWYRQTLGQGSEVLTYSQSDAQRDKSGRPSGRFSAERPERSVSTLKIQRTEQGDSAVYLCASSRFGGGQGLSGANVLTFGAGSRLTVL.